This T cell receptor beta chain was sequenced during a study of siplizumab effects on memory and regulatory T cells. A remark on this clone: The antigen is unknown.

The CDR3 length is 14 residues. CDR1 is SNHLY and CDR2 is FYNNEI in the germline V gene. The ends were cut back, 2 bases at V and 2 bases at J, with 7 bases in the middle. TCR templates, roughly 10^5 per sample, were assayed. Using immunoSEQ multiplex PCR, the repertoire was profiled, and TCRdb retains in-frame clones only, with some absent. The table records about 120,000 clones, 94% of them present only once. Overall study results and limits: Fewer alloreactive sequences mapped to unstimulated CD4+ memory cells under siplizumab. It seemed that naive T cells were more diverse than memory cells and were major contributors to the alloresponse.

Material: non-Treg CD4+ T cells sorted from blood. The sequence came from a human donor in good health. This chain connects TRBV2 to TRBJ1-5; D uncertain. This chain's CDR3 is CASSERHRNQPQHF. The DNA for the CDR3 is TGTGCCAGCAGTGAAAGACACCGCAATCAGCCCCAGCATTTT.